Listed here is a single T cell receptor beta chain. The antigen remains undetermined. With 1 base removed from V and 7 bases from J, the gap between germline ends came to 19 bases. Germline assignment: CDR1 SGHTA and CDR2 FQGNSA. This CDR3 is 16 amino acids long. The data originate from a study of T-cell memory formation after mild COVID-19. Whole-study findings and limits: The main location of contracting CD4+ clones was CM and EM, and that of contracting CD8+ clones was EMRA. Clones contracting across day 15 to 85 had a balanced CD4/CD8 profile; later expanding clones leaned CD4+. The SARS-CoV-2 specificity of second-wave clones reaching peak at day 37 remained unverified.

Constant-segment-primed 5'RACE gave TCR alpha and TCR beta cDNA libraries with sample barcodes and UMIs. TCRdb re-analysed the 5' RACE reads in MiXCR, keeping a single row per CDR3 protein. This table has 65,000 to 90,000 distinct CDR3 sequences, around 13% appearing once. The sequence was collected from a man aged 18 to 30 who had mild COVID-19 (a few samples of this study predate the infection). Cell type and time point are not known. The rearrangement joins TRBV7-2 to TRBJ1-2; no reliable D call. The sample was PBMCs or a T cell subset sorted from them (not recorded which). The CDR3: CASSLVGGETEGGYTF. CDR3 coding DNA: TGTGCCAGCAGCTTAGTGGGCGGAGAAACTGAAGGTGGCTACACCTTC.